This is a list of T cell receptor beta chains from one sample in a study of cytomegalovirus exposure and HLA in healthy donors. The table came from immunoSEQ multiplex PCR; TCRdb's copy has only in-frame clones and leaves some out. This listing includes about 140,000 clones. Sequenced input: PBMCs. Receptors originate from a woman between 18 and 29 years old in good health and CMV-seronegative. CDR3s include the opening cysteine and the closing phenylalanine or tryptophan. Fields, in order: D gene, J gene, V gene, CDR3 protein, CDR3 DNA. The D gene is left open where the match is weak.

d_gene: TRBD1
j_gene: TRBJ2-7
v_gene: TRBV6-1
CDR3aa: CASSSGTGTDEQYF
CDR3nt: TGTGCCAGCAGTTCCGGGACAGGGACCGACGAGCAGTACTTC

d_gene: NA
j_gene: TRBJ1-6
v_gene: TRBV9
CDR3aa: CASSVAQGGDSPLHF
CDR3nt: TGTGCCAGCAGCGTAGCTCAGGGCGGTGATTCACCCCTCCACTTT

d_gene: TRBD1
j_gene: TRBJ1-2
v_gene: TRBV19
CDR3aa: CASRPDRGLGYTF
CDR3nt: TGTGCCAGTAGGCCCGACAGGGGGCTCGGCTACACCTTC

d_gene: NA
j_gene: TRBJ2-5
v_gene: TRBV19
CDR3aa: CASSIARYQETQYF
CDR3nt: TGTGCCAGTAGTATAGCACGGTACCAAGAGACCCAGTACTTC

d_gene: TRBD1
j_gene: TRBJ2-4
v_gene: TRBV10-2
CDR3aa: CASSESTRDSQYF
CDR3nt: TGCGCCAGCAGTGAGTCTACCCGGGACAGTCAGTACTTC

d_gene: NA
j_gene: TRBJ1-3
v_gene: TRBV30
CDR3aa: CAWSSPVFSGNTIYF
CDR3nt: TGTGCCTGGAGTTCCCCGGTTTTCTCTGGAAACACCATATATTTT

d_gene: TRBD1
j_gene: TRBJ2-5
v_gene: TRBV29-1
CDR3aa: CSLGNRGETQYF
CDR3nt: TGCAGCTTAGGAAACAGGGGCGAGACCCAGTACTTC

d_gene: TRBD1
j_gene: TRBJ1-2
v_gene: TRBV6-1
CDR3aa: CASSPDRVYYGYTF
CDR3nt: TGTGCCAGCAGTCCGGACAGGGTCTACTATGGCTACACCTTC

d_gene: TRBD1
j_gene: TRBJ1-4
v_gene: TRBV19
CDR3aa: CASLGGQGSEKLFF
CDR3nt: TGTGCCAGCCTGGGGGGACAGGGGAGTGAAAAACTGTTTTTT

d_gene: TRBD1
j_gene: TRBJ1-1
v_gene: TRBV7-8
CDR3aa: CASSSDRARAEAFF
CDR3nt: TGTGCCAGCAGCTCGGACAGGGCGAGGGCTGAAGCTTTCTTT

d_gene: NA
j_gene: TRBJ2-7
v_gene: TRBV6-5
CDR3aa: CASSSAQAGAYEQYF
CDR3nt: TGTGCCAGCAGTTCAGCACAGGCTGGCGCCTACGAGCAGTACTTC

d_gene: NA
j_gene: TRBJ1-2
v_gene: TRBV18
CDR3aa: CASSLPGGRNYGYTF
CDR3nt: TGTGCCAGCTCTCTCCCGGGAGGGCGTAACTATGGCTACACCTTC

d_gene: NA
j_gene: TRBJ2-3
v_gene: TRBV14
CDR3aa: CASSPLRQLSTDTQYF
CDR3nt: TGTGCCAGCAGCCCCCTGAGGCAGCTCTCCACAGATACGCAGTATTTT

d_gene: NA
j_gene: TRBJ2-2
v_gene: TRBV5-8
CDR3aa: CASSLEAGVNTGELFF
CDR3nt: TGTGCCAGCAGCTTGGAGGCAGGGGTAAACACCGGGGAGCTGTTTTTT

d_gene: NA
j_gene: TRBJ2-7
v_gene: TRBV28
CDR3aa: CASRQGGSYEQYF
CDR3nt: TGTGCCAGCAGGCAGGGGGGTAGCTACGAGCAGTACTTC

d_gene: NA
j_gene: TRBJ2-2
v_gene: TRBV6-1
CDR3aa: CASSEAATGELFF
CDR3nt: TGTGCCAGCAGTGAAGCGGCCACCGGGGAGCTGTTTTTT

d_gene: NA
j_gene: TRBJ1-3
v_gene: TRBV10-1
CDR3aa: CASMAGERSLNTIYF
CDR3nt: TGCGCCAGCATGGCCGGGGAGAGGAGTTTAAACACCATATATTTT

d_gene: TRBD1
j_gene: TRBJ2-1
v_gene: TRBV29-1
CDR3aa: CSVTGTESSYNEQFF
CDR3nt: TGCAGCGTCACCGGGACAGAGAGCTCCTACAATGAGCAGTTCTTC

d_gene: TRBD2
j_gene: TRBJ2-7
v_gene: TRBV30
CDR3aa: CAWSPAPRLAVTYEQYF
CDR3nt: TGTGCCTGGAGCCCCGCCCCCCGTCTAGCGGTAACCTACGAGCAGTACTTC

d_gene: TRBD2
j_gene: TRBJ2-1
v_gene: TRBV5-1
CDR3aa: CASSLVPGTSDPEQFF
CDR3nt: TGCGCCAGCAGCTTGGTCCCCGGGACTAGTGACCCTGAGCAGTTCTTC

d_gene: TRBD2
j_gene: TRBJ2-1
v_gene: TRBV7-2
CDR3aa: CASSLAPAGGGSEQFF
CDR3nt: TGTGCCAGCAGCTTAGCTCCTGCGGGAGGCGGAAGTGAGCAGTTCTTC

d_gene: TRBD1
j_gene: TRBJ1-2
v_gene: TRBV5-1
CDR3aa: CASSEGTGGPYGYTF
CDR3nt: TGCGCCAGCAGCGAGGGGACAGGGGGTCCCTATGGCTACACCTTC

d_gene: NA
j_gene: TRBJ2-7
v_gene: TRBV9
CDR3aa: CASSVSPWDSGAYEQYF
CDR3nt: TGTGCCAGCAGCGTATCCCCCTGGGATAGCGGAGCCTACGAGCAGTACTTC

d_gene: TRBD2
j_gene: TRBJ2-5
v_gene: TRBV7-2
CDR3aa: CASSLTWGGETQYF
CDR3nt: TGTGCCAGCAGCCTGACTTGGGGGGGAGAGACCCAGTACTTC

d_gene: NA
j_gene: TRBJ2-1
v_gene: TRBV19
CDR3aa: CASSIDRFYEQFF
CDR3nt: TGTGCCAGTAGTATAGACAGATTCTATGAGCAGTTCTTC

d_gene: TRBD1
j_gene: TRBJ2-4
v_gene: TRBV11-1
CDR3aa: CASSPDRARGNIQYF
CDR3nt: TGTGCCAGCAGCCCCGACAGGGCCAGGGGAAACATTCAGTACTTC

d_gene: TRBD1
j_gene: TRBJ2-1
v_gene: TRBV19
CDR3aa: CASSIGQGSYNEQFF
CDR3nt: TGTGCCAGTAGTATAGGACAGGGGTCCTACAATGAGCAGTTCTTC

d_gene: NA
j_gene: TRBJ2-3
v_gene: TRBV9
CDR3aa: CASSVGGGFADTQYF
CDR3nt: TGTGCCAGCAGCGTAGGCGGGGGCTTCGCAGATACGCAGTATTTT

d_gene: NA
j_gene: TRBJ2-4
v_gene: TRBV7-2
CDR3aa: CASSSGGQVAKNIQYF
CDR3nt: TGTGCCAGCAGCTCCGGGGGGCAGGTCGCCAAAAACATTCAGTACTTC

d_gene: NA
j_gene: TRBJ1-4
v_gene: TRBV29-1
CDR3aa: CSVTGNEKLFF
CDR3nt: TGCAGCGTTACGGGAAATGAAAAACTGTTTTTT

d_gene: TRBD2
j_gene: TRBJ2-2
v_gene: TRBV30
CDR3aa: CAWDEASGGAGELFF
CDR3nt: TGTGCCTGGGATGAGGCTAGCGGGGGCGCCGGGGAGCTGTTTTTT

d_gene: TRBD1
j_gene: TRBJ2-7
v_gene: TRBV5-1
CDR3aa: CASSFETGGLYEQYF
CDR3nt: TGCGCCAGCAGCTTTGAGACAGGGGGACTCTACGAGCAGTACTTC

d_gene: NA
j_gene: TRBJ2-1
v_gene: TRBV9
CDR3aa: CASSLNPQGGNEQFF
CDR3nt: TGTGCCAGCAGCTTAAATCCCCAGGGTGGGAATGAGCAGTTCTTC

d_gene: TRBD2
j_gene: TRBJ2-2
v_gene: TRBV7-6
CDR3aa: CASSRLPSGTSGRVGELFF
CDR3nt: TGTGCCAGCAGCCGCTTACCCTCAGGGACTAGCGGGAGGGTCGGGGAGCTGTTTTTT

d_gene: TRBD2
j_gene: TRBJ2-3
v_gene: TRBV5-4
CDR3aa: CASSLAGGRMDTQYF
CDR3nt: TGTGCCAGCAGCTTAGCGGGAGGGAGGATGGATACGCAGTATTTT

d_gene: TRBD1
j_gene: TRBJ2-1
v_gene: TRBV15
CDR3aa: CATSRVRQGNNEQFF
CDR3nt: TGTGCCACCAGCAGAGTCCGACAGGGCAACAATGAGCAGTTCTTC

d_gene: TRBD2
j_gene: TRBJ2-2
v_gene: TRBV7-6
CDR3aa: CASSFDTGTSGTGELFF
CDR3nt: TGTGCCAGCAGCTTCGATACCGGGACTAGCGGCACCGGGGAGCTGTTTTTT

d_gene: TRBD1
j_gene: TRBJ1-5
v_gene: TRBV19
CDR3aa: CASSTDGTGRGNQPQHF
CDR3nt: TGTGCCAGTAGTACCGATGGGACAGGACGGGGCAATCAGCCCCAGCATTTT

d_gene: NA
j_gene: TRBJ2-1
v_gene: TRBV27
CDR3aa: CASSSLQSYNEQFF
CDR3nt: TGTGCCAGCAGTTCTCTCCAGTCCTACAATGAGCAGTTCTTC

d_gene: NA
j_gene: TRBJ2-7
v_gene: TRBV28
CDR3aa: CASEDAGGAFYEQYF
CDR3nt: TGTGCCAGCGAAGATGCCGGCGGGGCCTTCTACGAGCAGTACTTC